The present TCR beta chain was sequenced within a study of blood T cell repertoires in COVID-19. The CDR3 has 12 amino acids. V was clipped by 5 bases and J by 13 bases; unmatched bases: 4. TCRdb's copy holds only in-frame clones and misses some; the assay was immunoSEQ multiplex PCR. Found here are over 200,000 clones, 70% to 90% of them singletons; the top ten hold approximately 2.5%. The sequence derives from a man younger than 40 with COVID-19, enrolled during active disease. Sequencing was performed on peripheral blood. The rearrangement joins TRBV12-3 or TRBV12-4 to TRBJ2-2, with 10 bases that match TRBD1. CDR3 nucleotides: TGTGCCAGCAGTATGGGGGACAGGGGGCTGTTTTTT. Translated: CASSMGDRGLFF.